This TCR beta chain stems from a study of T cells in Graves' hyperthyroidism and ophthalmopathy. As to this clonotype: Sequence at one end of the junction differs from germline and may be a read error.

The CDR3 regions of TCR beta were amplified from RNA transcripts. A set of HTBI primers served as the primers for a first-round RT-PCR of the TCR CDR3. TCRdb fed the multiplex PCR reads into MiXCR, producing one record per CDR3 protein. The profile shows a few hundred thousand distinct CDR3 sequences, roughly an eighth of them singletons. From germline, CDR1 is LNHDA and CDR2 SQIVND (reference sequence). CDR3 size: 13 residues. The sample consisted of blood. V is TRBV19 and J is TRBJ1-2; no definite D call. This receptor was obtained from a woman between 40 and 55 years old with Graves' ophthalmopathy. The CDR3 reads CASSKVGTYGYAF. In DNA, the CDR3 is TGTGCCAGTAGTAAGGTGGGAACTTATGGCTACGCCTTC. The full variable domain, its missing parts supplied by reference TRBV19 and TRBJ1-2, is DGGITQSPKYLFRKEGQNVTLSCEQNLNHDAMYWYRQDPGQGLRLIYYSQIVNDFQKGDIAEGYSVSREKKESFPLTVTSAQKNPTAFYLCASSKVGTYGYAFGSGTRLTVV.